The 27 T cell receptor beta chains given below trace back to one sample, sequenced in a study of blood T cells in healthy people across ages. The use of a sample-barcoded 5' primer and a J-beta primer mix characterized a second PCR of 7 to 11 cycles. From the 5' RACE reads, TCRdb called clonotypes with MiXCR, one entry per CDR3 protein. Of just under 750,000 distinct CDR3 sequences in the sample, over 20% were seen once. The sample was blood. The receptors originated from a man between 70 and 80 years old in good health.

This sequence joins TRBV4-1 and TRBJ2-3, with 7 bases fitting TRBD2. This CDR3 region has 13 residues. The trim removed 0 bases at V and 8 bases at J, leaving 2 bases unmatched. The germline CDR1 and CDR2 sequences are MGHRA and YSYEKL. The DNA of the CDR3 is TGCGCCAGCAGCCAAGATGGGGGGGGTACGCAGTATTTT. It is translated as CASSQDGGGTQYF.

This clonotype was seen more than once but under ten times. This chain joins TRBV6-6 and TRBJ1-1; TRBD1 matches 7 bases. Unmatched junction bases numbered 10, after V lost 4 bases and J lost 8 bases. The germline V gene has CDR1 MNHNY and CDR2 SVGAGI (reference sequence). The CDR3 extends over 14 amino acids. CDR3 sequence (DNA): TGTGCCAGCAGTTCCCCGGGACAGAAAAGAGAAGCTTTCTTT. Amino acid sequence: CASSSPGQKREAFF.

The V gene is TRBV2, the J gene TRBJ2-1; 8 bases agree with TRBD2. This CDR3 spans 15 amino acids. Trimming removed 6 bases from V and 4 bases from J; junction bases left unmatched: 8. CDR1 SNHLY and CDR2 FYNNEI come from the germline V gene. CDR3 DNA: TGTGCCAGCAGCCGGGGCGGGGGGCGTTACAATGAGCAGTTCTTC. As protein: CASSRGGGRYNEQFF.

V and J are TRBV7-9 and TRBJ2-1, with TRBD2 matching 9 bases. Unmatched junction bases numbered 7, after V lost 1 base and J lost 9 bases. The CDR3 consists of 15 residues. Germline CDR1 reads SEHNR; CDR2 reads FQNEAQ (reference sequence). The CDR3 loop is CASSLGLAGTFEQFF. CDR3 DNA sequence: TGTGCCAGCAGCTTAGGTCTAGCGGGGACATTTGAGCAGTTCTTC.

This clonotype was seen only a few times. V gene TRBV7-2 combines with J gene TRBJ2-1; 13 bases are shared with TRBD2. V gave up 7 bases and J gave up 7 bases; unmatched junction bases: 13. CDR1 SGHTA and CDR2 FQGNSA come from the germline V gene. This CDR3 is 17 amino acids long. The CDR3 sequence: CASNSTSGGVIGNEQFF. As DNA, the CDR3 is TGTGCCAGCAACTCCACTAGCGGGGGGGTCATTGGGAATGAGCAGTTCTTC.

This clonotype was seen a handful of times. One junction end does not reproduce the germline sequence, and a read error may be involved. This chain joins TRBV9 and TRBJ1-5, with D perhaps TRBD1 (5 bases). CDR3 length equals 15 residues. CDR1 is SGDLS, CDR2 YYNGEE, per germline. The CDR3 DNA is TGTGCCAGCGGCGTAGATCCGGACATAATTCGGCCCCAGCATTTT. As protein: CASGVDPDIIRPQHF.

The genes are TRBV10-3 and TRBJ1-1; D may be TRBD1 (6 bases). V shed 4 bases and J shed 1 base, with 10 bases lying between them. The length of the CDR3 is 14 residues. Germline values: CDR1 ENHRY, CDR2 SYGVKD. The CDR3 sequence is CAISARRGNTEAFF. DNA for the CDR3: TGTGCCATCAGTGCGCGCAGGGGGAACACTGAAGCTTTCTTT.

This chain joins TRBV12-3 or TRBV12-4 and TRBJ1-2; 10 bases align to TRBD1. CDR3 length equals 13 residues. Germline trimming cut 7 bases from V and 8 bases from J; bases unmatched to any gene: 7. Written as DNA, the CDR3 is TGTGCCAGCACCCTGGGGACAGGGGAAGGCTACACCTTC. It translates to CASTLGTGEGYTF.

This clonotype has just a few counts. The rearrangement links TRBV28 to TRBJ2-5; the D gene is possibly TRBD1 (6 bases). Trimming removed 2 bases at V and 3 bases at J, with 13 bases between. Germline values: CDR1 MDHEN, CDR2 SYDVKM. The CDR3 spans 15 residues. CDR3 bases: TGTGCCAGCAGTTTACGCCCAGGGGCAAAAGAGACCCAGTACTTC. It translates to CASSLRPGAKETQYF.

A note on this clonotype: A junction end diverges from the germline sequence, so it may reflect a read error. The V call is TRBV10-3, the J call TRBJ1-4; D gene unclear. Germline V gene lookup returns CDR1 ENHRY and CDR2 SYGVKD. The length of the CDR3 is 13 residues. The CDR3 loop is CAISWEVNEKLLF. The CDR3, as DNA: TGTGCCATCAGTTGGGAGGTTAATGAAAAACTGCTTTTT.

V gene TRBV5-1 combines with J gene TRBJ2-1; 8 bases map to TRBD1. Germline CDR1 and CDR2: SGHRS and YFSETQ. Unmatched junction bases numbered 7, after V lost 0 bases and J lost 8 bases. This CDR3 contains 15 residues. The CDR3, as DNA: TGCGCCAGCAGCTTGGACACAGGGGGTTGGTATGAGCAGTTCTTC. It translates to CASSLDTGGWYEQFF. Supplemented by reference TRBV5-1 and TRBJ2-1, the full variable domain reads KAGVTQTPRYLIKTRGQQVTLSCSPISGHRSVSWYQQTPGQGLQFLFEYFSETQRNKGNFPGRFSGRQFSNSRSEMNVSTLELGDSALYLCASSLDTGGWYEQFFGPGTRLTVL.

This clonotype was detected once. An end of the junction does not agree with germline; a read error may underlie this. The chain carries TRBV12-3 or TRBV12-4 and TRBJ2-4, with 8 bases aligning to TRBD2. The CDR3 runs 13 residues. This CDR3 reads CASSLAGSSIQYF. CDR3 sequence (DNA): TGTGCCAGCAGTCTAGCGGGTTCCTCCATTCAGTACTTC.

This CDR3 is CASSTREGRNNEQFF. CDR3 coding DNA: TGTGCCAGCAGCACCCGGGAGGGGCGTAACAATGAGCAGTTCTTC. J is TRBJ2-1 and V is TRBV7-8, with 8 bases aligning to TRBD2. In germline, CDR1 is SGHVS, CDR2 FQNEAQ. The CDR3 loop spans 15 amino acids. J was trimmed by 5 bases and V by 5 bases; bases with no gene match: 8.

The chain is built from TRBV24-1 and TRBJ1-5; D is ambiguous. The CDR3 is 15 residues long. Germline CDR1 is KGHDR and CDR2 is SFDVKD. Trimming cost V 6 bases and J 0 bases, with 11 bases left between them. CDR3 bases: TGTGCCACCAGTTCCGCCGCGGGTAGCAATCAGCCCCAGCATTTT. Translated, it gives CATSSAAGSNQPQHF.

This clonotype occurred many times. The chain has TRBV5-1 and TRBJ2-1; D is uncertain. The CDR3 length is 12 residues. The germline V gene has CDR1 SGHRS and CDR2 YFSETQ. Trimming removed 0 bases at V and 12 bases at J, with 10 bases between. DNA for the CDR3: TGCGCCAGCAGCTTGGGGGCCCTAGGGCAGTTCTTC. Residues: CASSLGALGQFF.

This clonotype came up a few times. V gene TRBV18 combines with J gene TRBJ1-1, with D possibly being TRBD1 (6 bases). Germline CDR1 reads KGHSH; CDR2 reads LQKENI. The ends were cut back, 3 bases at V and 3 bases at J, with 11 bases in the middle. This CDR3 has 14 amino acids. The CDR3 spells CASSPRGADTEAFF. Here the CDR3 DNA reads TGTGCCAGCTCACCGAGGGGGGCGGACACTGAAGCTTTCTTT. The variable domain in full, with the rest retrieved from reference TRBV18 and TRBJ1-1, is NAGVMQNPRHLVRRRGQEARLRCSPMKGHSHVYWYRQLPEEGLKFMVYLQKENIIDESGMPKERFSAEFPKEGPSILRIQQVVRGDSAAYFCASSPRGADTEAFFGQGTRLTVV.

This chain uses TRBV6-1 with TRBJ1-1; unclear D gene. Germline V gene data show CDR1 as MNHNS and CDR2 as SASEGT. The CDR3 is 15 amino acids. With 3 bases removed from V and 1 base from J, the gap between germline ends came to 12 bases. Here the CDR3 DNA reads TGTGCCAGCAGTGATACCGTACCCTCGAACACTGAAGCTTTCTTT. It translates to CASSDTVPSNTEAFF.

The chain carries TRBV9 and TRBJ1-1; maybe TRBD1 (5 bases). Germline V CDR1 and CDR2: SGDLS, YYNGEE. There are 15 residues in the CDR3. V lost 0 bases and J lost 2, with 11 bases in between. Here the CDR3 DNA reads TGTGCCAGCAGCGTAGTGTCAGGGTCTAACACTGAAGCTTTCTTT. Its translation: CASSVVSGSNTEAFF.

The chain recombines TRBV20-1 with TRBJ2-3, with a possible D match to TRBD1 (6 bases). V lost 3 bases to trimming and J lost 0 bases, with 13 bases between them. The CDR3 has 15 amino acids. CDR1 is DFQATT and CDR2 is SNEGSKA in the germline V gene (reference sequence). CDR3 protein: CSASERTVSTDTQYF. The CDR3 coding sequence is TGCAGTGCTAGCGAGAGGACAGTTAGCACAGATACGCAGTATTTT.

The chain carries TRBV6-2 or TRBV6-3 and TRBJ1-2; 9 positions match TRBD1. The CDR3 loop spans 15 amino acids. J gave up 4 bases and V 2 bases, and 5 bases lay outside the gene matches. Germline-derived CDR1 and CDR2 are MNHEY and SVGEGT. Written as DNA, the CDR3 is TGTGCCAGCAGTTACCTGACAGGGGGAAGCTATGGCTACACCTTC. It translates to CASSYLTGGSYGYTF.

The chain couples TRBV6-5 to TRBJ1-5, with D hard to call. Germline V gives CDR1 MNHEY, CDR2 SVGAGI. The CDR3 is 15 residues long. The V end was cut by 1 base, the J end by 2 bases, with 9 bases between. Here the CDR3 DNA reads TGTGCCAGCAGTTACTTGGCAGGTGGCAATCAGCCCCAGCATTTT. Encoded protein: CASSYLAGGNQPQHF.

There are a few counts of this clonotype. The CDR3 reads CASSPEAVYNEQFF. The CDR3 nucleotides read TGTGCCAGCAGCCCGGAGGCGGTTTACAATGAGCAGTTCTTC. This chain joins TRBV7-9 and TRBJ2-1; possibly TRBD2 for D (5 bases). This CDR3 is 14 amino acids long. The V gene lost 5 bases and the J gene lost 4 bases, with 12 bases spanning the gap. CDR1 is SEHNR, CDR2 FQNEAQ, per germline (reference sequence).

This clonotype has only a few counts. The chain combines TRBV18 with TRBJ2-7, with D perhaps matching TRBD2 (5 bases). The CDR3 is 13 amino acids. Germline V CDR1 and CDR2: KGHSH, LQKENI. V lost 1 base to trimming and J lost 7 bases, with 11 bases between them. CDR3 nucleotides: TGTGCCAGCTCACCACGGTCCGGGGAAGAGCAGTACGTC. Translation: CASSPRSGEEQYV.

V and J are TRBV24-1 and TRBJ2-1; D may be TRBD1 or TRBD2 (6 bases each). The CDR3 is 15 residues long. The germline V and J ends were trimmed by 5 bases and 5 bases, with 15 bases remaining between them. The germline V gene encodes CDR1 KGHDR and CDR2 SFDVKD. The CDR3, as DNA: TGTGCCACCAGTGTCGTCGGGGGACAAGACAATGAGCAGTTCTTC. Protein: CATSVVGGQDNEQFF.

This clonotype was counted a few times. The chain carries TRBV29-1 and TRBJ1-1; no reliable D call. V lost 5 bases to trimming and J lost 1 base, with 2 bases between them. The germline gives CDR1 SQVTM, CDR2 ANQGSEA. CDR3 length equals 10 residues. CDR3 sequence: CSVQNTEAFF. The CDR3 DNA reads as TGCAGCGTTCAGAACACTGAAGCTTTCTTT.

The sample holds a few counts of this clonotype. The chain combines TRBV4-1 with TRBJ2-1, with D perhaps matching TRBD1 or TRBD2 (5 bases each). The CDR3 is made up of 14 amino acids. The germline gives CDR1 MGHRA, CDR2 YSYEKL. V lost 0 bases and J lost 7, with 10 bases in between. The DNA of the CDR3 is TGCGCCAGCAGCCAAGAAAACAGGAGGAATGAGCAGTTCTTC. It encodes CASSQENRRNEQFF.

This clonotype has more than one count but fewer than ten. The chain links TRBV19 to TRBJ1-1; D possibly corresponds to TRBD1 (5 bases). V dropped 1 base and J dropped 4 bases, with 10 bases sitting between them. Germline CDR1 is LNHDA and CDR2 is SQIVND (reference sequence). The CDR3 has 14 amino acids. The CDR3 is CASSIARGGTEAFF. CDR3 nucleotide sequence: TGTGCCAGTAGTATAGCCCGGGGGGGCACTGAAGCTTTCTTT.